The 19 T cell receptor beta chains below were found in one sample sequenced in a study of monozygotic twins with inflammatory bowel disease. TCRdb re-called the 5' RACE reads; every CDR3 protein appears as one record, without DNA. The sample includes around 210,000 distinct CDR3 sequences. Material: blood. The receptors stem from a human donor with ulcerative colitis or Crohn's disease, or a healthy co-twin of an affected twin (not recorded which).

V usage is TRBV6-1 and J usage is TRBJ2-7; TCRdb reports TRBD1, a call that lacks DNA to check it against. Germline-derived CDR1 and CDR2 are MNHNS and SASEGT. The CDR3 covers 16 residues. Here the CDR3 reads CATDSFRDRGEDEQYF.

This chain joins TRBV7-2 and TRBJ2-3. CDR1 and CDR2 (germline): SGHTA, FQGNSA. This CDR3 region has 15 residues. The CDR3 here is CASRIAGSISDTQYF.

The chain uses TRBV7-6 and TRBJ2-7; TCRdb's D gene call, TRBD2, goes unchecked for lack of DNA. CDR1 SGHVS and CDR2 FNYEAQ come from the germline V gene. This CDR3 spans 14 amino acids. The CDR3 loop reads CASSLDGGDYEQYF.

The J gene is TRBJ1-5, the V gene TRBV5-6; the TRBD1 assignment by TCRdb is unverifiable without DNA. CDR1 is SGHDT, CDR2 YYEEEE, per germline. CDR3 length: 15 amino acids. CDR3 in amino acids: CASSHSGRGNQPQHF.

V and J are TRBV5-6 and TRBJ1-1; the D call of TRBD1 rests on TCRdb alone, since no DNA is present to check it. From germline, CDR1 is SGHDT and CDR2 YYEEEE. The CDR3 spans 12 residues. CDR3 sequence: CASSIGGTEAFF.

This CDR3 is CASSQEWADAQETQYF. The chain uses TRBV14 and TRBJ2-5. The CDR3 length is 16 residues. Germline V gene data show CDR1 as SGHDN and CDR2 as FVKESK.

The chain joins TRBV15 to TRBJ2-3; TCRdb's assignment of TRBD2 cannot be checked, as there is no DNA. This CDR3 is built from 15 residues. In germline, CDR1 is LNHNV, CDR2 YYDKDF (reference sequence). This chain's CDR3 is CASGVAGGRTDTQYF. Full variable domain (remainder filled in from reference TRBV15 and TRBJ2-3): DAMVIQNPRYQVTQFGKPVTLSCSQTLNHNVMYWYQQKSSQAPKLLFHYYDKDFNNEADTPDNFQSRRPNTSFCFLDIRSPGLGDTAMYLCASGVAGGRTDTQYFGPGTRLTVL.

CDR3: CASSEGKRATNEKLFF. J is TRBJ1-4 and V is TRBV25-1. CDR1 MGHDK and CDR2 SYGVNS come from the germline V gene. The CDR3 runs 16 residues.

The genes are TRBV2 and TRBJ1-1; TCRdb gives TRBD1 as the D gene, but with no DNA this cannot be confirmed. The CDR3 covers 14 residues. Germline V gives CDR1 SNHLY, CDR2 FYNNEI. The CDR3 region is CASSAKGGGTEAFF.

The chain is built from TRBV4-1 and TRBJ1-1. The CDR3 has 14 amino acids. The V gene's germline CDR1 is MGHRA and CDR2 YSYEKL. CDR3 protein: CASSQAQMNSEAFF.

The V and J genes are TRBV28 and TRBJ2-1; TCRdb outputs TRBD1, but without DNA this stays unchecked. Germline V CDR1 and CDR2: MDHEN, SYDVKM. The length of the CDR3 is 16 residues. The CDR3 sequence is CASSFGKGTSYWEQFF.

The V and J genes are TRBV5-1 and TRBJ1-1; TCRdb outputs TRBD1, but without DNA this stays unchecked. Germline V CDR1 and CDR2: SGHRS, YFSETQ. This CDR3 has 15 amino acids. CDR3 loop: CASSLGARENTEAFF. Full variable domain (rest looked up from reference TRBV5-1 and TRBJ1-1): KAGVTQTPRYLIKTRGQQVTLSCSPISGHRSVSWYQQTPGQGLQFLFEYFSETQRNKGNFPGRFSGRQFSNSRSEMNVSTLELGDSALYLCASSLGARENTEAFFGQGTRLTVV.

The chain has TRBV11-1 and TRBJ2-3; TCRdb picks TRBD1, but there is no DNA to check that call. The CDR3 runs to 13 residues. The germline gives CDR1 SGHAT, CDR2 FQDESV (reference sequence). CDR3 loop: CASSLTGVDTQYF.

The V call is TRBV12-3 or TRBV12-4, the J call TRBJ2-7; TCRdb's D call of TRBD2 is untestable without DNA. The CDR3 extends over 14 amino acids. The CDR3 loop reads CASSREVGDYEQYF.

The genes are TRBV5-1 and TRBJ1-1. The CDR3 spans 14 residues. CDR1 is SGHRS and CDR2 is YFSETQ in the germline V gene. This CDR3 reads CASSPDGWNTEAFF.

The chain combines TRBV5-4 with TRBJ2-1; TCRdb's D call of TRBD1 is untestable without DNA. There are 14 residues in the CDR3. CDR1 and CDR2 from the germline V gene are SGHNT and YYREEE (reference sequence). CDR3 sequence: CASSLGQGWNEQFF.

The V call is TRBV7-2, the J call TRBJ2-2. The CDR3 covers 16 residues. The germline V gene encodes CDR1 SGHTA and CDR2 FQGNSA. The CDR3 spells CASSFSQSANTGELFF. Together with reference TRBV7-2 and TRBJ2-2, the CDR3 gives the full variable domain: GAGVSQSPSNKVTEKGKDVELRCDPISGHTALYWYRQSLGQGLEFLIYFQGNSAPDKSGLPSDRFSAERTGGSVSTLTIQRTQQEDSAVYLCASSFSQSANTGELFFGEGSRLTVL.

This chain uses TRBV6-6 with TRBJ2-1. Germline V CDR1 and CDR2: MNHNY, SVGAGI (reference sequence). CDR3 size: 12 residues. The CDR3 loop is CASSLRWNEQFF.

The rearrangement links TRBV5-1 to TRBJ1-2; the TCRdb D gene call, TRBD1, has no DNA to confirm it. CDR1 is SGHRS, CDR2 YFSETQ, per germline. This CDR3 comprises 18 residues. The CDR3 region is CASSLPGTAGSTNYGYTF.